The rows below give T cell receptor beta chains drawn from one sample of a study of T cell responses to AZD1222 COVID-19 vaccine. Sequencing used immunoSEQ multiplex PCR; TCRdb keeps in-frame clones, though not all of them. The sample records 99,000 or so clones, roughly 90% being singletons. Sequencing used peripheral blood, obtained on day 0 of AZD1222 vaccination. Receptors originate from an adult in good health. Both conserved end residues are part of each CDR3. The D gene is left open where the match is weak. Clone size is not always given. Where it is, it says once, few, many or a class for expanded clones.

V gene: TRBV2; D gene: NA; J gene: TRBJ1-2; clone size: NA; CDR3 protein: CASNPDGGYYGYTF; CDR3 DNA: TGTGCCAGCAATCCGGACGGGGGGTACTATGGCTACACCTTC
V gene: TRBV3-1/TRBV3-2; D gene: TRBD2; J gene: TRBJ2-7; clone size: NA; CDR3 protein: CASSQGSTSVKIYEQYF; CDR3 DNA: TGTGCCAGCAGCCAAGGGTCCACTAGCGTCAAGATCTACGAGCAGTACTTC
V gene: TRBV12-5; D gene: NA; J gene: TRBJ1-5; clone size: NA; CDR3 protein: CASGKQGINQPQHF; CDR3 DNA: TGTGCTAGTGGAAAACAGGGAATCAATCAGCCCCAGCATTTT
V gene: TRBV27; D gene: TRBD2; J gene: TRBJ2-1; clone size: once; CDR3 protein: CASSPPRAGGNGQFF; CDR3 DNA: TGTGCCAGCAGTCCCCCCCGAGCGGGAGGCAATGGGCAGTTCTTC
V gene: TRBV28; D gene: NA; J gene: TRBJ1-1; clone size: NA; CDR3 protein: CASSNPGGTEAFF; CDR3 DNA: TGTGCCAGCAGTAATCCTGGAGGGACTGAAGCTTTCTTT
V gene: TRBV6-1; D gene: TRBD1; J gene: TRBJ1-4; clone size: NA; CDR3 protein: CASSEEATGSEKLFF; CDR3 DNA: TGTGCCAGCAGTGAAGAAGCGACAGGGAGCGAAAAACTGTTTTTT
V gene: TRBV9; D gene: NA; J gene: TRBJ2-3; clone size: NA; CDR3 protein: CASSVDDTQYF; CDR3 DNA: TGTGCCAGCAGCGTCGATGATACGCAGTATTTT
V gene: TRBV23-1; D gene: NA; J gene: TRBJ1-1; clone size: NA; CDR3 protein: CASSLYRVEGVEAFF; CDR3 DNA: TGCGCCAGCAGTCTATACAGGGTAGAAGGGGTTGAAGCTTTCTTT
V gene: TRBV2; D gene: NA; J gene: TRBJ1-2; clone size: NA; CDR3 protein: CASSPREQYGYTF; CDR3 DNA: TGTGCCAGCAGTCCCCGGGAGCAGTATGGCTACACCTTC
V gene: TRBV10-3; D gene: NA; J gene: TRBJ2-2; clone size: NA; CDR3 protein: CAISETGTGELFF; CDR3 DNA: TGTGCCATCAGTGAAACAGGAACCGGGGAGCTGTTTTTT
V gene: TRBV19; D gene: TRBD1; J gene: TRBJ1-2; clone size: NA; CDR3 protein: CASSIGTGVFYGYTF; CDR3 DNA: TGTGCCAGTAGTATCGGGACAGGGGTATTCTATGGCTACACCTTC
V gene: TRBV4-3; D gene: NA; J gene: TRBJ2-3; clone size: NA; CDR3 protein: CASSQEISGSTDTQYF; CDR3 DNA: TGCGCCAGCAGCCAAGAGATAAGCGGGAGCACAGATACGCAGTATTTT
V gene: TRBV7-8; D gene: TRBD2; J gene: TRBJ2-7; clone size: NA; CDR3 protein: CASSLALAGAYEQYF; CDR3 DNA: TGTGCCAGCAGCTTAGCGCTAGCGGGTGCCTACGAGCAGTACTTC
V gene: TRBV4-2; D gene: TRBD2; J gene: TRBJ2-3; clone size: NA; CDR3 protein: CASSGRAWDTQYF; CDR3 DNA: TGTGCCAGCAGCGGGAGGGCCTGGGATACGCAGTATTTT
V gene: TRBV14; D gene: NA; J gene: TRBJ2-7; clone size: NA; CDR3 protein: CASSQDFPGRSSYEQYF; CDR3 DNA: TGTGCCAGCAGCCAAGATTTTCCGGGTCGGAGCTCCTACGAGCAGTACTTC
V gene: TRBV10-2; D gene: TRBD2; J gene: TRBJ2-7; clone size: NA; CDR3 protein: CASSDSSGASYEQYF; CDR3 DNA: TGCGCCAGCAGTGATTCTAGCGGGGCTTCCTACGAGCAGTACTTC
V gene: TRBV28; D gene: TRBD1; J gene: TRBJ2-7; clone size: NA; CDR3 protein: CASSPTGTDAYEQYF; CDR3 DNA: TGTGCCAGCAGTCCAACCGGGACAGATGCCTACGAGCAGTACTTC
V gene: TRBV10-3; D gene: NA; J gene: TRBJ2-2; clone size: NA; CDR3 protein: CAISPGLNTGELFF; CDR3 DNA: TGTGCCATCAGCCCCGGATTGAACACCGGGGAGCTGTTTTTT
V gene: TRBV10-3; D gene: NA; J gene: TRBJ2-2; clone size: once; CDR3 protein: CAISNRELDTGELFF; CDR3 DNA: TGTGCCATCAGTAACAGGGAATTGGACACCGGGGAGCTGTTTTTT
V gene: TRBV7-3; D gene: NA; J gene: TRBJ2-2; clone size: NA; CDR3 protein: CASSLTQDWGGELFF; CDR3 DNA: TGTGCCAGCAGCCTGACCCAGGACTGGGGCGGGGAGCTGTTTTTT
V gene: TRBV7-2; D gene: NA; J gene: TRBJ1-2; clone size: NA; CDR3 protein: CASSPGPETNYGYTF; CDR3 DNA: TGTGCCAGCAGCCCCGGGCCAGAAACGAACTATGGCTACACCTTC
V gene: TRBV3-1/TRBV3-2; D gene: TRBD2; J gene: TRBJ2-2; clone size: once; CDR3 protein: CASSFSGAMGSRTGELFF; CDR3 DNA: TGTGCCAGCAGCTTTAGCGGGGCCATGGGGAGTCGCACCGGGGAGCTGTTTTTT
V gene: TRBV6-6; D gene: NA; J gene: TRBJ2-7; clone size: NA; CDR3 protein: CASSLNTYEQYF; CDR3 DNA: TGTGCCAGCAGCCTCAATACCTACGAGCAGTACTTC
V gene: TRBV14; D gene: NA; J gene: TRBJ2-7; clone size: NA; CDR3 protein: CASSPRMGGNHEQYF; CDR3 DNA: TGTGCCAGCAGCCCCCGGATGGGCGGGAATCACGAGCAGTACTTC
V gene: TRBV15; D gene: NA; J gene: TRBJ2-2; clone size: NA; CDR3 protein: CATSREDTYTGELFF; CDR3 DNA: TGTGCCACCAGCAGGGAGGACACCTACACCGGGGAGCTGTTTTTT
V gene: TRBV7-6; D gene: NA; J gene: TRBJ2-1; clone size: NA; CDR3 protein: CASSLSNYNEQFF; CDR3 DNA: TGTGCCAGCAGCTTATCAAACTACAATGAGCAGTTCTTC
V gene: TRBV29-1; D gene: TRBD1; J gene: TRBJ2-3; clone size: NA; CDR3 protein: CSARRSGGSDTQYF; CDR3 DNA: TGCAGCGCCCGACGGTCAGGGGGCTCAGATACGCAGTATTTT
V gene: TRBV28; D gene: TRBD1; J gene: TRBJ1-1; clone size: NA; CDR3 protein: CASSLPDRGGVAFF; CDR3 DNA: TGTGCCAGCAGTTTACCCGACAGGGGTGGAGTAGCTTTCTTT
V gene: TRBV28; D gene: NA; J gene: TRBJ1-4; clone size: NA; CDR3 protein: CASGLAREKLFF; CDR3 DNA: TGTGCCAGCGGGCTAGCCCGGGAAAAACTGTTTTTT
V gene: TRBV3-1/TRBV3-2; D gene: NA; J gene: TRBJ1-5; clone size: NA; CDR3 protein: CASSQDGGNGPQHF; CDR3 DNA: TGTGCCAGCAGCCAAGATGGGGGGAACGGCCCCCAGCATTTT
V gene: TRBV5-1; D gene: NA; J gene: TRBJ1-1; clone size: NA; CDR3 protein: CASSFMTMNTEAFF; CDR3 DNA: TGCGCCAGCAGCTTCATGACAATGAACACTGAAGCTTTCTTT
V gene: TRBV18; D gene: TRBD2; J gene: TRBJ2-7; clone size: NA; CDR3 protein: CASSLTGLAVPYEQYF; CDR3 DNA: TGTGCCAGCTCACTCACTGGACTAGCGGTTCCCTACGAGCAGTACTTC
V gene: TRBV9; D gene: TRBD1; J gene: TRBJ1-5; clone size: NA; CDR3 protein: CASSGRTGQPQHF; CDR3 DNA: TGTGCCAGCAGCGGTCGGACAGGTCAGCCCCAGCATTTT
V gene: TRBV5-1; D gene: TRBD2; J gene: TRBJ2-7; clone size: NA; CDR3 protein: CASSLLAGASYEQYF; CDR3 DNA: TGCGCCAGCAGCTTGCTAGCGGGAGCTTCCTACGAGCAGTACTTC
V gene: TRBV5-1; D gene: NA; J gene: TRBJ2-1; clone size: NA; CDR3 protein: CASSSQGRYNEQFF; CDR3 DNA: TGCGCCAGCAGCTCCCAAGGGCGGTACAATGAGCAGTTCTTC
V gene: TRBV5-4; D gene: TRBD2; J gene: TRBJ2-7; clone size: NA; CDR3 protein: CASSQGTSGTYEQYF; CDR3 DNA: TGTGCCAGCAGTCAAGGGACTAGCGGGACCTACGAGCAGTACTTC
V gene: TRBV9; D gene: NA; J gene: TRBJ2-2; clone size: NA; CDR3 protein: CASSVGAEATTGELFF; CDR3 DNA: TGTGCCAGCAGCGTAGGGGCGGAGGCGACCACCGGGGAGCTGTTTTTT
V gene: TRBV5-4; D gene: NA; J gene: TRBJ2-1; clone size: NA; CDR3 protein: CASSLAWGNEQFF; CDR3 DNA: TGTGCCAGCAGCTTGGCATGGGGCAATGAGCAGTTCTTC
V gene: TRBV4-3; D gene: TRBD2; J gene: TRBJ2-1; clone size: NA; CDR3 protein: CASSQEWTHGGNEQFF; CDR3 DNA: TGCGCCAGCAGCCAAGAGTGGACCCACGGGGGGAATGAGCAGTTCTTC
V gene: TRBV4-2; D gene: NA; J gene: TRBJ1-2; clone size: NA; CDR3 protein: CASSLRTDYYGYTF; CDR3 DNA: TGTGCCAGCAGCCTCAGAACAGATTACTATGGCTACACCTTC
V gene: TRBV7-2; D gene: NA; J gene: TRBJ1-1; clone size: NA; CDR3 protein: CASSSLGLNTEAFF; CDR3 DNA: TGTGCCAGCAGCTCGCTGGGACTGAACACTGAAGCTTTCTTT
V gene: TRBV18; D gene: NA; J gene: TRBJ2-7; clone size: NA; CDR3 protein: CASSKQASGGEQYF; CDR3 DNA: TGTGCCAGCTCAAAACAGGCATCCGGGGGAGAGCAGTACTTC
V gene: TRBV6-6; D gene: TRBD1; J gene: TRBJ1-4; clone size: NA; CDR3 protein: CASSSTGAGDEKLFF; CDR3 DNA: TGTGCCAGCAGTTCCACAGGGGCAGGGGATGAAAAACTGTTTTTT
V gene: TRBV29-1; D gene: NA; J gene: TRBJ2-1; clone size: NA; CDR3 protein: CSVGPPGGAAGYNEQFF; CDR3 DNA: TGCAGCGTAGGACCGCCAGGGGGGGCAGCTGGTTACAATGAGCAGTTCTTC
V gene: TRBV7-3; D gene: NA; J gene: TRBJ1-2; clone size: NA; CDR3 protein: CASSLGPEYGYTF; CDR3 DNA: TGTGCCAGCAGCTTAGGGCCGGAGTATGGCTACACCTTC
V gene: TRBV24-1; D gene: NA; J gene: TRBJ1-5; clone size: NA; CDR3 protein: CATSDYGGHGNQPQHF; CDR3 DNA: TGTGCCACCAGTGATTATGGGGGGCACGGCAATCAGCCCCAGCATTTT
V gene: TRBV10-3; D gene: NA; J gene: TRBJ1-4; clone size: NA; CDR3 protein: CAINSQVDEKLFF; CDR3 DNA: TGTGCCATCAATTCTCAAGTGGATGAAAAACTGTTTTTT
V gene: TRBV7-9; D gene: TRBD1; J gene: TRBJ1-5; clone size: NA; CDR3 protein: CASSYGTGANQPQHF; CDR3 DNA: TGTGCCAGCAGCTACGGGACAGGGGCAAATCAGCCCCAGCATTTT
V gene: TRBV15; D gene: NA; J gene: TRBJ1-2; clone size: NA; CDR3 protein: CATSRDVSPLYGYTF; CDR3 DNA: TGTGCCACCAGCAGAGATGTCAGTCCCCTCTATGGCTACACCTTC
V gene: TRBV6-1; D gene: TRBD1; J gene: TRBJ1-5; clone size: NA; CDR3 protein: CASSEWKQGNPYGNQPQHF; CDR3 DNA: TGTGCCAGCAGTGAATGGAAACAGGGGAACCCCTACGGCAATCAGCCCCAGCATTTT
V gene: TRBV6-5; D gene: NA; J gene: TRBJ1-4; clone size: NA; CDR3 protein: CASSYSVRSTNEKLFF; CDR3 DNA: TGTGCCAGCAGTTACTCGGTCCGGTCAACTAATGAAAAACTGTTTTTT
V gene: TRBV7-9; D gene: TRBD2; J gene: TRBJ2-1; clone size: NA; CDR3 protein: CASSLGGKAEQFF; CDR3 DNA: TGTGCCAGCAGCTTGGGGGGGAAGGCTGAGCAGTTCTTC
V gene: TRBV12-3/TRBV12-4; D gene: NA; J gene: TRBJ2-7; clone size: NA; CDR3 protein: CASNSGPSDEQYF; CDR3 DNA: TGTGCCAGCAACTCGGGGCCGTCCGACGAGCAGTACTTC
V gene: TRBV10-1; D gene: NA; J gene: TRBJ2-3; clone size: NA; CDR3 protein: CASSETGLSTDTQYF; CDR3 DNA: TGCGCCAGCAGTGAGACAGGCCTGAGCACAGATACGCAGTATTTT
V gene: TRBV5-1; D gene: TRBD2; J gene: TRBJ2-3; clone size: NA; CDR3 protein: CASESGGGTDTQYF; CDR3 DNA: TGCGCCAGCGAGAGCGGGGGGGGCACAGATACGCAGTATTTT
V gene: TRBV5-4; D gene: TRBD2; J gene: TRBJ2-1; clone size: NA; CDR3 protein: CASSPQGAGAYNEQFF; CDR3 DNA: TGTGCCAGCAGCCCCCAAGGTGCGGGGGCCTACAATGAGCAGTTCTTC
V gene: TRBV29-1; D gene: TRBD1; J gene: TRBJ1-2; clone size: NA; CDR3 protein: CSASTGSGSYGYTF; CDR3 DNA: TGCAGCGCTTCGACAGGGTCCGGCTCATATGGCTACACCTTC
V gene: TRBV11-2; D gene: TRBD2; J gene: TRBJ2-1; clone size: NA; CDR3 protein: CASSPTSGATFSYNEQFF; CDR3 DNA: TGTGCCAGCAGTCCTACTAGCGGGGCAACATTCTCCTACAATGAGCAGTTCTTC